This T cell receptor beta chain is drawn from a study of regulatory T cells in long-lasting Graves disease. Overall study context: Graves' patients, diagnosed recently, had received antithyroid drugs under 3 months.

Investigators prepared the TCR beta libraries by applying iRepertoire HTBI primers and Arm-PCR of CDR3 regions. In the source study's methods: Samples collectively showed 62 TRBV and about 15 TRBJ segments. Using its own MiXCR run on the multiplex PCR reads, TCRdb lists one record per CDR3 protein. The V and J calls shown here were made by TCRdb, not taken from the authors' results. This table has fewer than 650,000 distinct CDR3 sequences, about 15% appearing once. This clonotype came up once. Germline V gives CDR1 SGHVS, CDR2 FQNEAQ. CDR3 length: 16 amino acids. The germline V and J ends were trimmed by 2 bases and 0 bases, with 10 bases remaining between them. Time point indicated: newly diagnosed GD, antithyroid drugs for less than 3 months. RNA from PBMCs was the source of the TCR library. Another study also made use of these data, one on T cells in Graves' hyperthyroidism and ophthalmopathy. According to that study: The primer set for the first-round RT-PCR of the TCR CDR3 was HTBI.

The sample consisted of peripheral blood mononuclear cells (PBMCs), taken at new diagnosis, from a patient treated with antithyroid drugs. The chain carries TRBV7-8 and TRBJ1-4; possible D gene TRBD1, 5 bases. This sequence originates from a woman aged 30 to 39 with Graves disease. The CDR3 DNA is TGTGCCAGCAGCTTATTTGGACAAGCAACTAATGAAAAACTGTTTTTT. It translates to CASSLFGQATNEKLFF.